The 32 T cell receptor beta chains listed next were all sequenced from one sample in a study of T cells in Graves' hyperthyroidism and ophthalmopathy (dated by TCRdb to the late 2010s). Libraries were constructed by multiplex PCR. Reads for this sample came from an Illumina HiSeq 2000. The TCR beta CDR3 regions were amplified from the RNA transcripts. The first round of RT-PCR for the TCR CDR3 was performed with the HTBI primer set and the Qiagen OneStep RT-PCR kit. TCRdb ran its own pipeline on the public reads, namely fastp trimming at Q25 and MiXCR clone calling, and kept in-frame beta chains. Identical CDR3 protein sequences are pooled into one entry, listed with their most common genes and DNA. This sample is represented by fewer than 750,000 distinct CDR3 sequences; roughly 15% of them were singletons. The ten biggest clones cover approximately 4.3% of the sample. Sequencing input: blood. These receptors were taken from a woman aged 40 to 49 with Graves' ophthalmopathy.

This clonotype was seen repeatedly, ten times or more. CDR3 DNA: TGTGCCAGCAGCTGGAGCGGGAGGATCCACGAGCAGTACTTC. Translating gives CASSWSGRIHEQYF. The J gene is TRBJ2-7, the V gene TRBV5-4; TRBD2 matches 9 bases. From germline, CDR1 is SGHNT and CDR2 YYREEE (reference sequence). The CDR3 sequence is 14 residues long. Trimming removed 3 bases from V and 5 bases from J; junction bases left unmatched: 6.

This clonotype was observed at least ten times. The chain carries TRBV7-9 and TRBJ2-5, with D unclear. CDR1 and CDR2 from the germline V gene are SEHNR and FQNEAQ (reference sequence). The CDR3 has 11 amino acids. V shed 4 bases and J shed 7 bases, with 7 bases lying between them. The CDR3 coding sequence is TGTGCCAGCAGCTCTGAAGTGACCCAGTACTTC. It codes for CASSSEVTQYF.

This clonotype occurred many times. This chain uses TRBV28 with TRBJ2-4; D is perhaps TRBD1 (6 bases). Germline V gene lookup returns CDR1 MDHEN and CDR2 SYDVKM. V lost 5 bases and J lost 9, with 11 bases in between. The CDR3 loop spans 12 amino acids. CDR3 protein: CASSSQGFIQYF. The DNA of the CDR3 is TGTGCCAGCAGTAGTCAGGGGTTCATTCAGTACTTC.

This clonotype was recorded many times. The J gene is TRBJ2-7, the V gene TRBV28; D not certain. The CDR3 totals 13 residues. Looked up from germline, CDR1 is MDHEN and CDR2 is SYDVKM. V was pared by 7 bases and J by 3 bases, with 13 bases between. CDR3 coding DNA: TGTGCCAGCACCCCCGGAACGGTCTACGAGCAGTACTTC. Protein sequence: CASTPGTVYEQYF.

V is TRBV13 and J is TRBJ1-3, with a weak D call TRBD1 (5 bases). V was shortened by 6 bases and J by 4 bases, with 16 bases between the two germline ends. Per the germline V gene, CDR1 is PRHDT and CDR2 is FYEKMQ (reference sequence). This CDR3 region has 15 residues. The CDR3 bases are TGTGCCAGCAGTTACGCGGCAGGGCCAGGAAACACCATATATTTT. Translated: CASSYAAGPGNTIYF.

The table lists this clonotype with a few counts. CDR3 amino acids: CASSRDSSSYEQYF. The CDR3 nucleotides are TGCGCCAGCAGCCGGGACAGTAGCTCCTACGAGCAGTACTTC. The gene calls are TRBV5-1 and TRBJ2-7, with 7 bases fitting TRBD1. The CDR3 spans 14 residues. Germline loops: CDR1 SGHRS, CDR2 YFSETQ. V lost 4 bases to trimming and J lost 0 bases; unmatched junction nucleotides: 4.

There are many counts of this clonotype. The gene calls are TRBV12-3 or TRBV12-4 and TRBJ1-1; no definite D call. The CDR3 covers 14 residues. The V gene lost 0 bases and the J gene lost 5 bases, with 10 bases spanning the gap. In DNA form, the CDR3 reads TGTGCCAGCAGTTTAGCGCTAATCGGGACTGAAGCTTTCTTT. Protein sequence: CASSLALIGTEAFF.

A few counts support this clonotype. This rearrangement joins TRBV5-1 to TRBJ2-7, with a tentative D call TRBD1 (6 bases). Germline V CDR1 and CDR2: SGHRS, YFSETQ. V lost 1 base and J 4 bases, leaving 18 bases between the germline ends. The CDR3 extends over 16 amino acids. CDR3 amino acids: CASSLLGPRGIYEQYF. The CDR3 bases are TGCGCCAGCAGCTTGCTCGGGCCAAGGGGGATATACGAGCAGTACTTC.

The CDR3 DNA reads as TGTGCCAGCAGCTTAAGGACAGGCGAACACAAGGGAGCTTTCTTT. Amino acids: CASSLRTGEHKGAFF. The genes are TRBV7-2 and TRBJ1-1, with 7 bases identical to TRBD1. V was clipped by 2 bases and J by 10 bases; unmatched bases: 13. Looked up from germline, CDR1 is SGHTA and CDR2 is FQGNSA. The CDR3 totals 15 residues.

J is TRBJ1-1 and V is TRBV29-1, with D perhaps matching TRBD1 (5 bases). This CDR3 has 14 amino acids. CDR1 and CDR2 (germline): SQVTM, ANQGSEA. With 5 bases removed from V and 0 bases from J, the gap between germline ends came to 13 bases. CDR3 protein: CSVYSGTVNTEAFF. DNA of the CDR3: TGCAGCGTTTATTCCGGGACGGTGAACACTGAAGCTTTCTTT.

In this sample, this clonotype turned up a few times. The V gene is TRBV3-1, the J gene TRBJ2-2, with D tentatively TRBD1 or TRBD2 (5 bases each). Germline V gene data show CDR1 as LGHDT and CDR2 as YNNKEL (reference sequence). This CDR3 comprises 12 residues. V was cut by 3 bases and J by 9 bases, with 8 bases left in between. The CDR3 nucleotides read TGTGCCAGCAGCCACGGGGCCAGGGAGCTGTTTTTT. Translation: CASSHGARELFF.

At least ten counts were recorded for this clonotype. The CDR3 sequence: CSATPLVGQLYYEQYF. The CDR3 bases are TGCAGTGCCACGCCGCTGGTGGGACAGCTTTACTACGAGCAGTACTTC. The chain employs TRBV20-1 and TRBJ2-7; 7 nucleotides match TRBD1. CDR1 and CDR2 (germline): DFQATT, SNEGSKA (reference sequence). This CDR3 is built from 16 residues. V was clipped by 6 bases and J by 3 bases; unmatched bases: 17.

The table lists this clonotype with many counts. V and J are TRBV29-1 and TRBJ2-7; D tentatively reads TRBD1 or TRBD2 (6 bases each). The CDR3 length is 13 residues. Deletions cut 5 bases from V and 5 bases from J, with 16 bases between. The germline V gene has CDR1 SQVTM and CDR2 ANQGSEA. The CDR3 region is CSVLVSGAHEQYF. DNA of the CDR3: TGCAGCGTTCTAGTATCGGGGGCCCACGAGCAGTACTTC.

This clonotype has ten or more counts. The V gene is TRBV6-1, the J gene TRBJ2-6; 10 bases align to TRBD2. The germline V gene has CDR1 MNHNS and CDR2 SASEGT. The CDR3 runs 14 residues. Germline trimming cut 5 bases from V and 9 bases from J; bases unmatched to any gene: 4. CDR3 sequence reads: CASSLLAGDNVLTF. The DNA of the CDR3 is TGTGCCAGCAGTCTGCTAGCGGGAGACAACGTCCTGACTTTC.

In its sample, this clonotype was seen many times. The J gene is TRBJ2-2, the V gene TRBV28; TRBD1 is a possible D gene (6 bases). Germline V gene sequence: CDR1 MDHEN, CDR2 SYDVKM. CDR3 length equals 15 residues. Between the trimmed V and J ends, which lost 8 bases and 0 bases, there was a span of 13 bases. In DNA form, the CDR3 reads TGTGCCAGCTGGAAGGACAGAACGAACACCGGGGAGCTGTTTTTT. Translating it yields CASWKDRTNTGELFF.

At least ten counts were recorded for this clonotype. This chain uses TRBV4-2 with TRBJ2-7, with TRBD2 matching 8 bases. The germline V gene encodes CDR1 LGHNA and CDR2 YNFKEQ. Unmatched junction bases numbered 9, after V lost 0 bases and J lost 5 bases. The CDR3 runs 16 residues. In DNA form, the CDR3 reads TGTGCCAGCAGCCAAGACCTCCGGGGGGGAGGGAACGAGCAGTACTTC. It specifies CASSQDLRGGGNEQYF.

V gene TRBV18 combines with J gene TRBJ1-2; D unresolved. Germline loops: CDR1 KGHSH, CDR2 LQKENI. Trimming cost V 6 bases and J 0 bases, with 8 bases left between them. The CDR3 has 13 amino acids. CDR3 region: CASSQSANYGYTF. The CDR3 coding sequence is TGTGCCAGCTCTCAATCAGCTAACTATGGCTACACCTTC.

The sample holds many counts of this clonotype. The chain carries TRBV25-1 and TRBJ2-7, with a tentative D call TRBD2 (7 bases). This CDR3 spans 13 amino acids. Trimming stripped 8 bases from V and 0 bases from J, with 11 bases between. CDR1 is MGHDK, CDR2 SYGVNS, per germline. The CDR3 is CASWGGNSYEQYF. The CDR3 nucleotides read TGTGCCAGCTGGGGGGGCAACTCCTACGAGCAGTACTTC.

This clonotype turned up a few times. The J gene is TRBJ2-2, the V gene TRBV10-3; TRBD2 matches 9 bases. The V gene end was trimmed by 8 bases and the J gene end by 3 bases; junction bases not matched to a gene: 16. This CDR3 spans 18 amino acids. The germline CDR1 and CDR2 sequences are ENHRY and SYGVKD. The CDR3 here is CAISGLAGKRSHTGELFF. The CDR3 nucleotides read TGTGCCATCTCTGGGCTAGCGGGAAAACGAAGTCACACCGGGGAGCTGTTTTTT.

This clonotype was counted many times. V and J are TRBV6-2 or TRBV6-3 and TRBJ2-2; D perhaps matches TRBD1 (6 bases). The germline gives CDR1 MNHEY, CDR2 SVGEGT. Trimming took off 5 bases at V and 0 bases at J, with 13 bases between the two ends. This CDR3 spans 16 amino acids. As DNA, the CDR3 is TGTGCCAGCAGTCCGCCCAGGGGCGCGAACACCGGGGAGCTGTTTTTT. Its protein is CASSPPRGANTGELFF.

This clonotype was seen ten or more times. The V call is TRBV12-3 or TRBV12-4, the J call TRBJ1-2; D is unresolved. V lost 6 bases and J 0 bases, leaving 8 bases between the germline ends. The CDR3 runs to 13 residues. DNA of the CDR3: TGTGCCAGCAGACAGACGGCTAACTATGGCTACACCTTC. Its translation is CASRQTANYGYTF.

This clonotype appeared a single time. The chain uses TRBV6-1 and TRBJ1-2; 9 nucleotides line up with TRBD1. Germline-derived CDR1 and CDR2 are MNHNS and SASEGT. V lost 6 bases and J lost 6; bases outside the gene matches: 11. The CDR3 runs 15 residues. The chain's CDR3 is CASRGGQGRSDGYTF. As DNA, the CDR3 is TGTGCCAGCAGGGGGGGACAGGGACGGAGTGATGGCTACACCTTC.

The rearrangement links TRBV20-1 to TRBJ2-7; 8 nucleotides line up with TRBD2. From germline, CDR1 is DFQATT and CDR2 SNEGSKA (reference sequence). The CDR3 loop spans 15 amino acids. Trimming cost V 0 bases and J 0 bases; bases outside gene matches: 4. The CDR3 sequence: CSARDLSGSSYEQYF. The CDR3 DNA follows: TGCAGTGCTAGAGATTTGAGCGGGAGCTCCTACGAGCAGTACTTC.

This clonotype was seen many times. The chain's CDR3 is CASTPPRTSGKGVTQYF. The CDR3 DNA sequence: TGTGCCAGCACCCCTCCCAGGACTAGCGGGAAGGGTGTGACCCAGTACTTC. The genes are TRBV2 and TRBJ2-5; 12 positions agree with TRBD2. There are 17 residues in the CDR3. V was clipped by 7 bases and J by 7 bases; unmatched bases: 16. Germline CDR1 is SNHLY and CDR2 is FYNNEI.

This clonotype was observed at least ten times. The rearrangement joins TRBV20-1 to TRBJ1-1; no reliable D call. The germline V gene has CDR1 DFQATT and CDR2 SNEGSKA (reference sequence). Trimming left V 2 bases short and J 1 base short, with 5 bases between. This CDR3 region has 12 residues. The CDR3 protein is CSARQENTEAFF. DNA for the CDR3: TGCAGTGCTAGACAAGAGAACACTGAAGCTTTCTTT.

There are many counts of this clonotype. The chain employs TRBV29-1 and TRBJ2-5; D may be TRBD1 (7 bases). The V gene lost 4 bases and the J gene lost 4 bases, with 13 bases spanning the gap. This CDR3 is 13 amino acids long. Looked up from germline, CDR1 is SQVTM and CDR2 is ANQGSEA. The CDR3 bases are TGCAGCGTTGGGCGACAGGGAGGAGAGACCCAGTACTTC. Its translation is CSVGRQGGETQYF.

This clonotype was picked up many times. The chain recombines TRBV6-5 with TRBJ2-5; TRBD2 matches 9 bases. Germline V CDR1 and CDR2: MNHEY, SVGAGI. The CDR3 spans 15 residues. The junction had 4 bases not matched to a gene; V was cut back by 4 bases and J by 1 base. CDR3 sequence (DNA): TGTGCCAGCAGTTCTCAGCGGGAGGTCCAAGAGACCCAGTACTTC. Translated, it gives CASSSQREVQETQYF.

Regarding this clonotype: Here the CDR3 omits its conserved ending phenylalanine or tryptophan, so a read error is the likely source. The chain recombines TRBV20-1 with TRBJ2-5, with D unresolved. Trimming cost V 0 bases and J 2 bases, with 13 bases left between them. Germline loops: CDR1 DFQATT, CDR2 SNEGSKA (reference sequence). The CDR3 spans 15 residues. The CDR3 nucleotides are TGCAGTGCTAGAGATCTACGGTTGAATCAAGAGACCCAGTACCTC. It yields the protein CSARDLRLNQETQYL.

This clonotype appeared many times. This chain connects TRBV28 to TRBJ2-7; maybe TRBD2 (5 bases). CDR1 and CDR2 from the germline V gene are MDHEN and SYDVKM. V was trimmed by 3 bases and J by 6 bases, leaving 6 bases between them. The CDR3 consists of 11 residues. CDR3 in amino acids: CASSFEGEQYF. The CDR3 DNA follows: TGTGCCAGCAGTTTTGAGGGCGAGCAGTACTTC.

The J gene is TRBJ1-5, the V gene TRBV12-3 or TRBV12-4; D unresolved. The CDR3 is made up of 14 amino acids. V was trimmed by 3 bases and J by 7 bases, leaving 13 bases between them. The CDR3 coding sequence is TGTGCCAGCAGTTTTGGCGGCCGACGGCAGCCCCAGCATTTT. Its protein is CASSFGGRRQPQHF.

In this sample, this clonotype turned up many times. This sequence joins TRBV20-1 and TRBJ2-2; no definite D call. Trimming stripped 3 bases from V and 4 bases from J, with 18 bases between. CDR3 length equals 16 residues. The germline CDR1 and CDR2 sequences are DFQATT and SNEGSKA (reference sequence). As DNA, the CDR3 is TGCAGTGCTAGGACGGGCAGTCGGGCTAGCACCGGGGAGCTGTTTTTT. The encoded protein is CSARTGSRASTGELFF.

This clonotype was detected ten times or more. The chain is built from TRBV6-5 and TRBJ1-3; 11 positions match TRBD1. Germline trimming cut 4 bases from V and 3 bases from J; bases unmatched to any gene: 5. Looked up from germline, CDR1 is MNHEY and CDR2 is SVGAGI. The CDR3 has 16 residues. DNA for the CDR3: TGTGCCAGCAGTTCCCCGGGACAGGGGGATGGAAACACCATATATTTT. It yields the protein CASSSPGQGDGNTIYF.